This T cell receptor beta chain was recovered during a study of beta chain features in type 1 diabetes. As every portion of the isolated RNA was reverse transcribed, the sequencing read expressed TCRB transcripts. Clones were read by immunoSEQ multiplex PCR, and TCRdb kept only the in-frame ones, dropping some. The data hold 20,000 to 30,000 clones, with about 69% observed a single time. Study conclusions and caveats: Within each of all four CD4+ subsets, Type 1 diabetes patients had TCRB CDR3s that were moderately but significantly shorter. Type 1 diabetes patients had VDJ junctions that carried fewer insertions and more deletions.

Concerning this clone itself: The antigen is unknown.

Trimming shortened V by 5 bases and J by 4 bases, and 9 bases separated the two germline ends. In germline, CDR1 is SGHRS, CDR2 YFSETQ. This CDR3 spans 12 amino acids. The chain uses TRBV5-1 and TRBJ1-1; possibly TRBD1 for D (5 bases). The sequenced material came from Tregs from blood. The clonotype originates from a man aged 18-30 years with type 1 diabetes. Written as DNA, the CDR3 is TGCGCCAGCAGGGGGCTTGGCACTGAAGCTTTCTTT. Its translation is CASRGLGTEAFF.